Shown below are 18 T cell receptor beta chains from a single sample sequenced in a study of blood T cells in healthy people across ages. The second PCR ran about 6 to 12 cycles with a sample-barcoded 5' primer and J-beta primers. One entry per CDR3 protein results from TCRdb running MiXCR on the 5' RACE reads. The data contain 700,000 to 850,000 distinct CDR3 sequences, about 53% of them seen just once; the ten biggest clones take up about 42%. What was sequenced was blood. These receptors were taken from an elderly man in good health.

This clonotype was counted between two and nine times. The chain couples TRBV20-1 to TRBJ2-1; 14 bases map to TRBD2. The J segment lost 3 bases and the V segment lost 7 bases, leaving 14 bases of the junction unmatched. This CDR3 contains 18 residues. The germline V gene encodes CDR1 DFQATT and CDR2 SNEGSKA (reference sequence). The CDR3 region is CSVTSGRAGASGYNEQFF. CDR3 bases: TGCAGTGTGACTAGCGGGAGGGCCGGGGCGAGTGGCTACAATGAGCAGTTCTTC.

Worth noting for this clonotype: The junction shows a germline mismatch at one end, possibly a read error. This chain connects TRBV18 to TRBJ2-5; 9 bases line up with TRBD2. Germline lookup yields CDR1 KGHSH and CDR2 LQKENI. This CDR3 contains 15 residues. CDR3 protein: CASSPQGLAINEQYF. The CDR3 nucleotides are TGTGCCAGCTCTCCACAGGGACTAGCTATCAATGAGCAGTACTTC.

There are many counts of this clonotype. The chain carries TRBV5-1 and TRBJ2-1; 7 bases agree with TRBD2. Germline CDR1 is SGHRS and CDR2 is YFSETQ. The CDR3 loop spans 14 amino acids. V gave up 4 bases and J gave up 3 bases; unmatched junction bases: 4. CDR3 amino acids: CASSAGDDYNEQFF. The CDR3 bases are TGCGCCAGCAGCGCGGGGGACGACTACAATGAGCAGTTCTTC.

The chain employs TRBV24-1 and TRBJ2-3, with D maybe TRBD1 (6 bases). Looked up from germline, CDR1 is KGHDR and CDR2 is SFDVKD. The CDR3 is 15 residues long. Between the trimmed V and J ends, which lost 6 bases and 3 bases, there was a span of 15 bases. Here the CDR3 reads CATSIRQGLTDTQYF. DNA of the CDR3: TGTGCCACCAGTATCCGGCAGGGGCTGACAGATACGCAGTATTTT.

In this sample, this clonotype turned up a few times. The chain carries TRBV6-5 and TRBJ2-7; possible D gene TRBD2, 5 bases. Germline V CDR1 and CDR2: MNHEY, SVGAGI. The CDR3 is 14 amino acids. Trimming shortened V by 2 bases and J by 3 bases, and 11 bases separated the two germline ends. CDR3 loop: CASSYQAEFYEQYF. DNA for the CDR3: TGTGCCAGCAGTTACCAAGCGGAATTCTACGAGCAGTACTTC.

The sample holds a few counts of this clonotype. The chain joins TRBV20-1 to TRBJ2-5, with D possibly being TRBD1 or TRBD2 (5 bases each). Germline CDR1 reads DFQATT; CDR2 reads SNEGSKA (reference sequence). Between the trimmed V and J ends, which lost 1 base and 5 bases, there was a span of 11 bases. The CDR3 is made up of 13 amino acids. CDR3 DNA: TGCAGTGCTAGAGCCCCAGGGAGCGAGACCCAGTACTTC. Amino acids: CSARAPGSETQYF.

CDR3 coding DNA: TGCAGTGTGGCCCACAGCTCTCGCTACGAGCAGTACTTC. The encoded protein is CSVAHSSRYEQYF. V gene TRBV20-1 combines with J gene TRBJ2-5; D call uncertain. The DNA end lines up better with TRBJ2-7; the J call may be wrong. Germline lookup yields CDR1 DFQATT and CDR2 SNEGSKA (reference sequence). This CDR3 contains 13 residues.

The gene calls are TRBV28 and TRBJ2-1; tentatively, D is TRBD2 (5 bases). Germline V gene lookup returns CDR1 MDHEN and CDR2 SYDVKM. This CDR3 spans 13 amino acids. V gave up 8 bases and J gave up 8 bases, with 16 bases separating them. The CDR3 reads CASFSDPWDEQFF. CDR3 bases: TGTGCCAGCTTTAGCGATCCTTGGGATGAGCAGTTCTTC.

V is TRBV7-2 and J is TRBJ2-3; TRBD2 matches 10 bases. This CDR3 is built from 16 residues. The V gene end was trimmed by 1 base and the J gene end by 4 bases; junction bases not matched to a gene: 5. The germline CDR1 and CDR2 sequences are SGHTA and FQGNSA. The chain's CDR3 is CASSLVGTSVPDTQYF. The CDR3 bases are TGTGCCAGCAGCTTAGTTGGGACTAGCGTCCCAGATACGCAGTATTTT.

This rearrangement joins TRBV24-1 to TRBJ2-5; weak D call: TRBD2 (6 bases). The germline gives CDR1 KGHDR, CDR2 SFDVKD. There are 14 residues in the CDR3. The germline V and J ends were trimmed by 6 bases and 5 bases, with 15 bases remaining between them. The CDR3 DNA sequence: TGTGCCACCAGTAGGGCGGAGGGGCGGGAGACCCAGTACTTC. Translation: CATSRAEGRETQYF.

The V and J genes are TRBV7-8 and TRBJ2-7, with D possibly being TRBD2 (6 bases). Germline V gene data show CDR1 as SGHVS and CDR2 as FQNEAQ. The CDR3 sequence is 14 residues long. V lost 5 bases and J 2 bases, leaving 13 bases between the germline ends. CDR3 region: CASSIRDFTYEQYF. In nucleotides, the CDR3 is TGTGCCAGCAGCATCCGGGACTTTACCTACGAGCAGTACTTC.

This rearrangement joins TRBV2 to TRBJ2-1; 13 nucleotides align to TRBD2. The CDR3 spans 14 residues. CDR1 is SNHLY, CDR2 FYNNEI, per germline. The V and J ends lost 9 bases and 14 bases, in that order; junction bases with no gene match: 13. The CDR3 nucleotides read TGTGCCAGGTCAACCGGGACTAGCGGGACCCCGGAGTTCTTC. Protein product: CARSTGTSGTPEFF.

This rearrangement joins TRBV13 to TRBJ1-2; 7 nucleotides line up with TRBD1. J lost 4 bases, V lost 3 bases, and 5 bases had no gene match. The germline CDR1 and CDR2 sequences are PRHDT and FYEKMQ (reference sequence). The CDR3 length is 14 residues. CDR3 nucleotides: TGTGCCAGCAGCTTTCGGACAGGCGTCTATGGCTACACCTTC. Its translation: CASSFRTGVYGYTF.

This rearrangement joins TRBV29-1 to TRBJ2-1; a weak D match, TRBD2 (5 bases). Trimming removed 1 base at V and 0 bases at J, with 19 bases between. The CDR3 runs to 18 residues. Germline V CDR1 and CDR2: SQVTM, ANQGSEA. For the CDR3, the DNA is TGCAGCGTTGAAGGGACCGTCTTGGCGGGCTACTCCTACAATGAGCAGTTCTTC. Protein sequence: CSVEGTVLAGYSYNEQFF.

This clonotype showed up just a few times. V is TRBV29-1 and J is TRBJ2-7; no definite D call. V was trimmed by 6 bases and J by 2 bases, leaving 11 bases between them. CDR1 is SQVTM, CDR2 ANQGSEA, per germline. This CDR3 is 12 amino acids long. CDR3 DNA sequence: TGCAGCGTGACAAGTTCCCCCTACGAGCAGTACTTC. Translating gives CSVTSSPYEQYF.

The chain has TRBV18 and TRBJ1-6; 8 nucleotides agree with TRBD1. This CDR3 region has 16 residues. The germline CDR1 and CDR2 sequences are KGHSH and LQKENI. V lost 1 base and J lost 6; bases outside the gene matches: 5. CDR3 protein: CASSPRQGAGNSPLHF. The CDR3 DNA is TGTGCCAGCTCACCACGGCAGGGGGCCGGTAATTCACCCCTCCACTTT.

J is TRBJ2-3 and V is TRBV20-1; 12 nucleotides match TRBD2. J gave up 3 bases and V 1 base, and 14 bases lay outside the gene matches. The CDR3 covers 19 residues. CDR1 DFQATT and CDR2 SNEGSKA come from the germline V gene (reference sequence). The CDR3: CSARGQRTSGKRMTDTQYF. CDR3 nucleotide sequence: TGCAGTGCTAGAGGCCAAAGGACTAGCGGGAAGAGGATGACAGATACGCAGTATTTT.

This clonotype has just a few counts. CDR3 protein: CSAFGTSGRGEQFF. For the CDR3, the DNA is TGCAGTGCCTTTGGGACTAGCGGGAGAGGTGAGCAGTTCTTC. This rearrangement joins TRBV20-1 to TRBJ2-1, with TRBD2 identical over 14 bases. V was clipped by 6 bases and J by 9 bases; unmatched bases: 7. The germline V gene has CDR1 DFQATT and CDR2 SNEGSKA (reference sequence). This CDR3 has 14 amino acids.